Below, 21 T cell receptor beta chains from the same sample are listed, as sequenced in a study of blood T cell repertoires in COVID-19 (TCRdb year 2020). Library preparation employed the immunoSEQ multiplex PCR assay. TCRdb obtained this table from immuneACCESS and retained in-frame rearrangements with V and J assigned. These tables miss some clones; where compared with another copy, unresolved V genes account for less than half of the shortfall, and the remainder is unexplained. This sample has around 190,000 clones in its table, and around 80% of those were observed once. In total, the top ten clones hold about an eighth of the sample. Sequencing was performed on peripheral blood. These receptors all stem from a woman aged 45 to 65 with acute or convalescent COVID-19.

This rearrangement joins TRBV7-8 to TRBJ1-5; weak D call: TRBD1 (5 bases). Germline lookup yields CDR1 SGHVS and CDR2 FQNEAQ. The CDR3 totals 15 residues. V lost 3 bases to trimming and J lost 4 bases, with 13 bases between them. The CDR3 loop reads CASSFAGGPNQPQHF. CDR3 DNA: TGTGCCAGCAGCTTCGCCGGGGGTCCAAATCAGCCCCAGCATTTT.

The genes are TRBV11-2 and TRBJ2-5, with 8 bases identical to TRBD2. This CDR3 is 15 amino acids long. CDR1 and CDR2 from the germline V gene are SGHAT and FQNNGV. V shed 4 bases and J 4 bases; nucleotides not matched to a gene: 8. The CDR3 loop reads CASSWKRGRGETQYF. The DNA for the CDR3 is TGTGCCAGCAGCTGGAAGCGGGGGAGAGGAGAGACCCAGTACTTC.

The chain couples TRBV3-1 (or the pseudogene TRBV3-2) to TRBJ2-1; no reliable D call. V lost 1 base to trimming and J lost 6 bases, with 7 bases between them. The germline V gene has CDR1 LGHDT and CDR2 YNNKEL (reference sequence). This CDR3 is built from 13 residues. Here the CDR3 reads CASSQVSGNEQFF. The CDR3 DNA sequence: TGTGCCAGCAGCCAAGTGAGTGGCAATGAGCAGTTCTTC.

The genes are TRBV11-2 and TRBJ1-6, with TRBD1 identical over 9 bases. Per the germline V gene, CDR1 is SGHAT and CDR2 is FQNNGV. The length of the CDR3 is 15 residues. Trimming cost V 4 bases and J 7 bases; bases outside gene matches: 5. CDR3: CASSSPGTGNSPLHF. The CDR3 nucleotides are TGTGCCAGCAGCTCCCCCGGGACAGGGAATTCACCCCTCCACTTT.

The sample holds a few counts of this clone. The chain links TRBV3-1 (or the pseudogene TRBV3-2) to TRBJ2-7; possibly TRBD1 for D (7 bases). Trimming pared 6 bases from V and 2 bases from J, leaving 11 bases between. The CDR3 has 13 amino acids. Per germline, CDR1 LGHDT and CDR2 YNNKEL (reference sequence). The CDR3 here is CASRAGGTYEQYF. Written as DNA, the CDR3 is TGTGCCAGCAGAGCAGGGGGGACCTACGAGCAGTACTTC.

The CDR3 coding sequence is TGTGCCAGCAGCAGGAGGCGTGACTCCTATAATTCACCCCTCCACTTT. Translating it yields CASSRRRDSYNSPLHF. The genes are TRBV9 and TRBJ1-6; D is uncertain. CDR3 size: 16 residues. Looked up from germline, CDR1 is SGDLS and CDR2 is YYNGEE. V was cut by 4 bases and J by 0 bases, with 11 bases left in between.

The chain's CDR3 is CAWSRGQYTGELFF. The CDR3 nucleotides read TGTGCCTGGAGTCGGGGACAGTACACCGGGGAGCTGTTTTTT. This chain links TRBV30 with TRBJ2-2; 7 bases are shared with TRBD1. CDR1 is GTSNPN, CDR2 SVGIG, per germline (reference sequence). V lost 2 bases, J lost 3 bases, and 3 bases stayed unmatched. This CDR3 contains 14 residues.

This clone was detected once. The CDR3 nucleotides read TGTGCCAGCAGACCCACTAGCGGGGGAGGAAATGAGCAGTTCTTC. Its translation is CASRPTSGGGNEQFF. The chain uses TRBV6-5 and TRBJ2-1, with 11 bases aligning to TRBD2. CDR1 and CDR2 (germline): MNHEY, SVGAGI. V lost 6 bases to trimming and J lost 7 bases; unmatched junction nucleotides: 8. The length of the CDR3 is 15 residues.

This clone was seen more than once but under ten times. J is TRBJ1-6 and V is TRBV30; 7 bases map to TRBD1. V lost 3 bases, J lost 0 bases, and 5 bases stayed unmatched. CDR3 size: 16 residues. The V gene's germline CDR1 is GTSNPN and CDR2 SVGIG (reference sequence). The CDR3 sequence: CAWRGDSYSYNSPLHF. The CDR3 DNA reads as TGTGCCTGGAGGGGGGACAGCTACTCCTATAATTCACCCCTCCACTTT.

This clone was seen more than once but under ten times. This rearrangement joins TRBV19 to TRBJ2-2, with unresolved D. The CDR3 is made up of 11 amino acids. Trimming pared 6 bases from V and 15 bases from J, leaving 14 bases between. Germline loops: CDR1 LNHDA, CDR2 SQIVND (reference sequence). The CDR3 DNA reads as TGTGCCAGTAGCAGATCCCTGATGGTGTTTTTT. Translating gives CASSRSLMVFF.

V usage is TRBV5-8 and J usage is TRBJ2-2, with 10 bases matching TRBD1. Germline trimming cut 3 bases from V and 1 base from J; bases unmatched to any gene: 3. In germline, CDR1 is SGHTS, CDR2 YDEGEE. There are 16 residues in the CDR3. The CDR3 here is CASSSWDRGNTGELFF. The CDR3 region has the DNA TGTGCCAGCAGCTCTTGGGACAGGGGGAACACCGGGGAGCTGTTTTTT.

This clone was recorded a few times. The chain couples TRBV6-5 to TRBJ2-7; a possible D gene is TRBD1 (6 bases). Trimming pared 6 bases from V and 3 bases from J, leaving 12 bases between. Germline V gene sequence: CDR1 MNHEY, CDR2 SVGAGI. There are 13 residues in the CDR3. The DNA of the CDR3 is TGTGCCAGCAGCTCGGGACAACTCTACGAGCAGTACTTC. This encodes CASSSGQLYEQYF.

The rearrangement links TRBV18 to TRBJ1-5; 9 bases line up with TRBD1. Germline V lookup: CDR1 KGHSH, CDR2 LQKENI. This CDR3 region has 14 residues. The J segment lost 4 bases and the V segment lost 5 bases, leaving 3 bases of the junction unmatched. The CDR3 DNA follows: TGTGCCAGCTCATCGACAGGGGGAAATCAGCCCCAGCATTTT. Translated: CASSSTGGNQPQHF. The full variable domain, completed using reference TRBV18 and TRBJ1-5, is NAGVMQNPRHLVRRRGQEARLRCSPMKGHSHVYWYRQLPEEGLKFMVYLQKENIIDESGMPKERFSAEFPKEGPSILRIQQVVRGDSAAYFCASSSTGGNQPQHFGDGTRLSIL.

The CDR3 DNA sequence: TGTGCCAGTAGTATTGTCAAGAACACCGGGGAGCTGTTTTTT. Encoded protein: CASSIVKNTGELFF. The rearrangement joins TRBV19 to TRBJ2-2; D is ambiguous. This CDR3 is 14 amino acids long. The germline V gene encodes CDR1 LNHDA and CDR2 SQIVND (reference sequence). V was shortened by 3 bases and J by 1 base, with 6 bases between the two germline ends.

The V and J genes are TRBV3-1 (or the pseudogene TRBV3-2) and TRBJ1-1; 9 bases match TRBD1. J gave up 3 bases and V 4 bases, and 9 bases lay outside the gene matches. Germline V gene data show CDR1 as LGHDT and CDR2 as YNNKEL (reference sequence). The CDR3 covers 16 residues. CDR3 in amino acids: CASSLLPGQGYTEAFF. In DNA form, the CDR3 reads TGTGCCAGCAGCCTATTGCCGGGACAGGGTTACACTGAAGCTTTCTTT.

The DNA of the CDR3 is TGTGCCAGCTCCCTTCCGAGGGCGGGGAACACTGAAGCTTTCTTT. As protein: CASSLPRAGNTEAFF. The V and J genes are TRBV5-4 and TRBJ1-1; D is unresolved. The CDR3 length is 15 residues. V was clipped by 7 bases and J by 1 base, with 17 bases between them. Germline CDR1 SGHNT, CDR2 YYREEE (reference sequence).

The rearrangement links TRBV19 to TRBJ2-1; D might be TRBD2 (5 bases). CDR3 size: 15 residues. Germline V CDR1 and CDR2: LNHDA, SQIVND (reference sequence). The V end lost 3 bases, the J end lost 1 base, and 10 bases lay between the germline ends. The DNA of the CDR3 is TGTGCCAGTAGTATCAACGCGGGTTCCTACAATGAGCAGTTCTTC. Its translation: CASSINAGSYNEQFF. Based on the CDR3 plus reference TRBV19 and TRBJ2-1, the full variable domain is DGGITQSPKYLFRKEGQNVTLSCEQNLNHDAMYWYRQDPGQGLRLIYYSQIVNDFQKGDIAEGYSVSREKKESFPLTVTSAQKNPTAFYLCASSINAGSYNEQFFGPGTRLTVL.

The rearrangement links TRBV27 to TRBJ2-6; 8 positions match TRBD2. This CDR3 is built from 17 residues. The trim removed 5 bases at V and 4 bases at J, leaving 10 bases unmatched. CDR1 is MNHEY and CDR2 is SMNVEV in the germline V gene (reference sequence). The CDR3 nucleotides are TGTGCCAGCAGTGCTCCGGGGGGGAGGATCGGGGCCAACGTCCTGACTTTC. As protein: CASSAPGGRIGANVLTF.

This clone has just a few counts. The chain uses TRBV2 and TRBJ2-1; 11 nucleotides align to TRBD1. This CDR3 comprises 16 residues. The trim removed 7 bases at V and 8 bases at J, leaving 13 bases unmatched. Germline assignment: CDR1 SNHLY and CDR2 FYNNEI. The CDR3 nucleotides read TGTGCCAGCAATCCCGGGACAGGGGGGGCCAGGGATGAGCAGTTCTTC. Protein product: CASNPGTGGARDEQFF. The full variable domain, its missing parts supplied by reference TRBV2 and TRBJ2-1, is EPEVTQTPSHQVTQMGQEVILRCVPISNHLYFYWYRQILGQKVEFLVSFYNNEISEKSEIFDDQFSVERPDGSNFTLKIRSTKLEDSAMYFCASNPGTGGARDEQFFGPGTRLTVL.

This clone appeared once. The chain uses TRBV24-1 and TRBJ1-5, with D tentatively TRBD1 (6 bases). The length of the CDR3 is 16 residues. Germline CDR1 KGHDR, CDR2 SFDVKD. Trimming stripped 5 bases from V and 3 bases from J, with 16 bases between. DNA for the CDR3: TGTGCCACCAGTGCCCTTCCGGGGACACACAATCAGCCCCAGCATTTT. Translation gives CATSALPGTHNQPQHF.

There are a few counts of this clone. CDR3 residues: CASSQDTGTGKGYTF. The DNA for the CDR3 is TGCGCCAGCAGCCAAGATACCGGGACAGGGAAGGGCTACACCTTC. V usage is TRBV4-3 and J usage is TRBJ1-2; 9 bases line up with TRBD1. Germline V gives CDR1 LGHNA, CDR2 YSLEER. The CDR3 is 15 amino acids. V dropped 0 bases and J dropped 8; count of bases not matched to a gene: 7.